The next 28 T cell receptor beta chains were all read from a single sample in a study of preoperative IRX-2 immunotherapy in early breast cancer. Treatment given: preoperative locoregional IRX-2 cytokine immunotherapy. Using immunoSEQ multiplex PCR, the repertoire was profiled, and TCRdb retains in-frame clones only, with some absent. The top ten clones hold over 1.3% of a sample with 30,000 to 45,000 clones, 65% to 90% of them seen once. The starting material was lymph node tissue, obtained after IRX-2 immunotherapy. The source of these receptors is a human donor with breast cancer.

The CDR3 protein is CASKPGQDYGYTF. The DNA for the CDR3 is TGTGCCAGCAAACCGGGACAAGATTATGGCTACACCTTC. V usage is TRBV6-8 and J usage is TRBJ1-2; tentatively, D is TRBD1 (6 bases). The CDR3 extends over 13 amino acids. The germline V and J ends were trimmed by 7 bases and 5 bases, with 14 bases remaining between them. Germline CDR1 reads MNHGY; CDR2 reads SAAAGT.

A word on this clone: An uncertain or unread base leads to its residue being written X. V usage is TRBV19 and J usage is TRBJ2-5; either TRBD1 or TRBD2 may supply D (5 bases each). Germline V lookup: CDR1 LNHDA, CDR2 SQIVND (reference sequence). V was shortened by 6 bases and J by 5 bases, with 16 bases between the two germline ends. This CDR3 is built from 14 residues. The CDR3 spells CASSRXGRGETQYF. Here the CDR3 DNA reads TGTGCCAGTAGCAGGGRGGGGCGAGGGGAGACCCAGTACTTC.

The chain employs TRBV28 and TRBJ1-1; TRBD1 is a possible D gene (5 bases). V was cut by 6 bases and J by 6 bases, with 11 bases left in between. This CDR3 has 12 residues. Germline CDR1 and CDR2: MDHEN and SYDVKM. CDR3 loop: CASRGGYSEAFF. In DNA, the CDR3 is TGTGCCAGCAGGGGGGGATATTCTGAAGCTTTCTTT.

The chain recombines TRBV11-3 with TRBJ1-3, with 7 bases identical to TRBD1. The junction had 10 bases not matched to a gene; V was cut back by 4 bases and J by 4 bases. CDR1 and CDR2 from the germline V gene are SGHNT and YENEEA. The CDR3 loop spans 16 amino acids. In DNA, the CDR3 is TGTGCCAGCAGCTCCGGACAGGCGGCGGGAGGAAACACCATATATTTT. Its protein product is CASSSGQAAGGNTIYF.

The chain links TRBV11-3 to TRBJ2-5; D unresolved. The CDR3 has 14 amino acids. Between the trimmed V and J ends, which lost 1 base and 3 bases, there was a span of 9 bases. CDR1 is SGHNT and CDR2 is YENEEA in the germline V gene. The CDR3 nucleotides are TGTGCCAGCAGCTTAGGTTCCAGCAAAGAGACCCAGTACTTC. Its translation: CASSLGSSKETQYF.

The genes are TRBV11-3 and TRBJ2-2; 9 positions agree with TRBD1. The ends lost 5 bases at V and 7 bases at J; junction bases unmatched: 8. Germline V CDR1 and CDR2: SGHNT, YENEEA. This CDR3 is 15 amino acids long. CDR3 in DNA: TGTGCCAGCAGCAACCGGGACAGGGCTAACGGGGAGCTGTTTTTT. Its translation is CASSNRDRANGELFF.

The V and J genes are TRBV28 and TRBJ1-6; a possible D gene is TRBD1 (5 bases). The germline gives CDR1 MDHEN, CDR2 SYDVKM. Trimming stripped 2 bases from V and 13 bases from J, with 18 bases between. This CDR3 has 15 residues. The CDR3 DNA is TGTGCCAGCAGTTTACATACCGACAGCGGGATCCCCCTCCACTTT. It specifies CASSLHTDSGIPLHF. Filled out from reference TRBV28 and TRBJ1-6, the complete variable domain reads DVKVTQSSRYLVKRTGEKVFLECVQDMDHENMFWYRQDPGLGLRLIYFSYDVKMKEKGDIPEGYSVSREKKERFSLILESASTNQTSMYLCASSLHTDSGIPLHFGNGTRLTVT.

The rearrangement joins TRBV15 to TRBJ2-2; tentatively, D is TRBD1 (5 bases). Looked up from germline, CDR1 is LNHNV and CDR2 is YYDKDF (reference sequence). Trimming stripped 2 bases from V and 5 bases from J, with 15 bases between. This CDR3 has 16 residues. Written as DNA, the CDR3 is TGTGCCACCAGCAGAAATAGACAGATTACTACCGGGGAGCTGTTTTTT. Its protein product is CATSRNRQITTGELFF.

This clone was detected only once. The J gene is TRBJ1-3, the V gene TRBV28, with 8 bases identical to TRBD1. The length of the CDR3 is 15 residues. Germline CDR1 is MDHEN and CDR2 is SYDVKM. V was pared by 9 bases and J by 0 bases, with 7 bases of the junction left unmatched. The CDR3 sequence is CASSATGGSGNTIYF. For the CDR3, the DNA is TGTGCCAGTTCTGCAACAGGGGGCTCTGGAAACACCATATATTTT.

The rearrangement uses TRBV5-1 and TRBJ1-4; 7 bases align to TRBD1. There are 18 residues in the CDR3. Germline CDR1 is SGHRS and CDR2 is YFSETQ. V trimming: 0 bases; J trimming: 0 bases; junction bases outside the gene matches: 8. The CDR3, as DNA: TGCGCCAGCAGCTTGGGGTGGGGGACAGTTACAACTAATGAAAAACTGTTTTTT. Protein product: CASSLGWGTVTTNEKLFF.

This sequence joins TRBV6-8 and TRBJ1-2, with D perhaps matching TRBD1 (5 bases). CDR1 is MNHGY and CDR2 is SAAAGT in the germline V gene. The CDR3 contains 14 residues. The V end was cut by 5 bases, the J end by 6 bases, with 16 bases between. The CDR3 reads CASSRRDSGHGYTF. CDR3 in DNA: TGTGCCAGCAGTCGTCGGGACTCTGGGCATGGCTACACCTTC.

The rearrangement links TRBV19 to TRBJ2-5; D might be TRBD1 (5 bases). The V and J ends lost 5 bases and 3 bases respectively, with 10 bases between them. The CDR3 is 13 amino acids. Per the germline V gene, CDR1 is LNHDA and CDR2 is SQIVND (reference sequence). As DNA, the CDR3 is TGTGCCAGTAGTTGGGGCAGGGAAGAGACCCAGTACTTC. Amino acid sequence: CASSWGREETQYF.

The sample holds one count of this clone. The chain has TRBV10-1 and TRBJ1-1; D is uncertain. The germline CDR1 and CDR2 sequences are WNHNN and SYGVQD (reference sequence). V gave up 3 bases and J gave up 6 bases, with 8 bases separating them. The length of the CDR3 is 12 residues. CDR3 residues: CASSDSLSEAFF. The CDR3 nucleotides are TGCGCCAGCAGTGACAGCCTGTCTGAAGCTTTCTTT.

The chain is built from TRBV19 and TRBJ1-1; D possibly corresponds to TRBD1 (6 bases). The V gene lost 6 bases and the J gene lost 1 base, with 12 bases spanning the gap. Germline CDR1 LNHDA, CDR2 SQIVND (reference sequence). CDR3 length: 14 residues. In nucleotides, the CDR3 is TGTGCCAGTAGGGACGGACAGAAGAACACTGAAGCTTTCTTT. Amino acid sequence: CASRDGQKNTEAFF.

This rearrangement joins TRBV1 to TRBJ2-2. TRBV1 is deemed a pseudogene. This CDR3 is built from 16 residues. CDR3 sequence: CASSQFGRTHTGELFF. The DNA of the CDR3 is TGCGCCAGCAGCCAATTTGGACGGACCCACACCGGGGAGCTGTTTTTT.

The chain is built from TRBV10-2 and TRBJ2-3; tentative D call: TRBD1 (7 bases). This CDR3 region has 16 residues. Trimming removed 6 bases from V and 8 bases from J, with 24 bases in between. Germline V CDR1 and CDR2: WSHSY, SAAADI. The CDR3 DNA reads as TGCGCCAGCAGAGATAGACAGGGAGGACAGCAAGGTACGCAGTATTTT. Encoded protein: CASRDRQGGQQGTQYF.

DNA for the CDR3: TGTGCCAGCAGCCCCCGACTAGCGGGGGCGGGGACAGATACGCAGTATTTT. Amino acid sequence: CASSPRLAGAGTDTQYF. J is TRBJ2-3 and V is TRBV11-3; 12 positions match TRBD2. The length of the CDR3 is 17 residues. V shed 5 bases and J 3 bases; nucleotides not matched to a gene: 9. Germline CDR1 and CDR2: SGHNT and YENEEA.

The chain employs TRBV28 and TRBJ1-2, with D unclear. The V end lost 5 bases, the J end lost 4 bases, and 17 bases lay between the germline ends. The CDR3 loop spans 15 amino acids. Germline CDR1 is MDHEN and CDR2 is SYDVKM. CDR3 residues: CASSPLGLGFYGYTF. The CDR3, as DNA: TGTGCCAGCAGTCCATTAGGACTGGGATTCTATGGCTACACCTTC.

This clone has a single count. This chain connects TRBV6-8 to TRBJ2-5; TRBD2 agrees at 14 bases. This CDR3 comprises 16 residues. The V gene's germline CDR1 is MNHGY and CDR2 SAAAGT. Trimming removed 7 bases from V and 5 bases from J; junction bases left unmatched: 9. In nucleotides, the CDR3 is TGTGCCAGCACCCTCGGACTAGCGGGGGGCCAGGAGACCCAGTACTTC. Its protein is CASTLGLAGGQETQYF.

The chain recombines TRBV11-3 with TRBJ1-2, with D possibly TRBD1 on 5 matching bases. Deletions cut 4 bases from V and 4 bases from J, with 19 bases between. The germline gives CDR1 SGHNT, CDR2 YENEEA. The CDR3 runs 16 residues. The CDR3 coding sequence is TGTGCCAGCAGCTCCACAGGCAGAAGCTACCTCTATGGCTACACCTTC. This encodes CASSSTGRSYLYGYTF.

In nucleotides, the CDR3 is TGTGCCAGCAGTTCTACAGGGACAACGGCGATGGATGTTGGGGCCAACGTCCTGACTTTC. It yields the protein CASSSTGTTAMDVGANVLTF. The rearrangement links TRBV28 to TRBJ2-6; D may be TRBD1 (6 bases). Trimming removed 4 bases at V and 3 bases at J, with 25 bases between. CDR1 MDHEN and CDR2 SYDVKM come from the germline V gene. CDR3 length equals 20 residues.

This clone was counted a few times. The chain is built from TRBV28 and TRBJ2-1; tentatively, D is TRBD1 (6 bases). CDR1 and CDR2 (germline): MDHEN, SYDVKM. The V and J ends lost 2 bases and 8 bases respectively, with 10 bases between them. The CDR3 is made up of 13 amino acids. The CDR3 is CASSLTGRYEQFF. CDR3 coding DNA: TGTGCCAGCAGTTTAACAGGGCGGTATGAGCAGTTCTTC.

This chain joins TRBV18 and TRBJ1-2; tentative D call: TRBD1 (5 bases). V lost 3 bases and J 4 bases, leaving 15 bases between the germline ends. This CDR3 has 15 amino acids. Germline V gene sequence: CDR1 KGHSH, CDR2 LQKENI. CDR3 loop: CASSPGTAEVYGYTF. The CDR3 DNA follows: TGTGCCAGCTCACCTGGGACGGCTGAAGTCTATGGCTACACCTTC.

The gene calls are TRBV9 and TRBJ1-3, with TRBD1 identical over 9 bases. Germline assignment: CDR1 SGDLS and CDR2 YYNGEE. The CDR3 has 18 residues. Unmatched junction bases numbered 12, after V lost 5 bases and J lost 0 bases. CDR3 loop: CASSFKLGTGRSGNTIYF. DNA of the CDR3: TGTGCCAGCAGTTTTAAGCTAGGGACAGGGCGCTCTGGAAACACCATATATTTT.

The V call is TRBV11-3, the J call TRBJ2-5, with TRBD2 matching over 7 bases. V was clipped by 3 bases and J by 2 bases; unmatched bases: 9. The CDR3 contains 16 residues. CDR1 is SGHNT, CDR2 YENEEA, per germline. The CDR3 DNA follows: TGTGCCAGCAGCTTGCTTGGGGGGGTCGATCAAGAGACCCAGTACTTC. It is translated as CASSLLGGVDQETQYF.

This chain connects TRBV28 to TRBJ1-2; D not certain. The CDR3 runs to 16 residues. Germline V gene lookup returns CDR1 MDHEN and CDR2 SYDVKM. The V end lost 4 bases, the J end lost 5 bases, and 20 bases lay between the germline ends. CDR3 sequence: CASSSATLSASYGYTF. The CDR3 DNA sequence: TGTGCCAGCAGTTCCGCGACCCTGTCAGCCTCATATGGCTACACCTTC.

The genes are TRBV18 and TRBJ1-1; the D gene is possibly TRBD1 (6 bases). Germline lookup yields CDR1 KGHSH and CDR2 LQKENI. The CDR3 has 15 amino acids. V was cut by 2 bases and J by 1 base, with 11 bases left in between. The chain's CDR3 is CASSPTAQGNTEAFF. CDR3 sequence (DNA): TGTGCCAGCTCACCAACTGCACAGGGGAACACTGAAGCTTTCTTT.

This rearrangement joins TRBV1 to TRBJ1-6; TRBD1 is the table's D call and was not checked against the DNA. TRBV1 is deemed a pseudogene. CDR3 length equals 16 residues. The CDR3 DNA is TGCGCCAGCAGCCAAGAACTGGGACAGGGCCGTTCACCCCTCCACTTT. Translated, it gives CASSQELGQGRSPLHF.